This T cell receptor beta chain was profiled in a study of PD-L1 blockade in urothelial cancer. Study-wide background: Of approximately 30 patients, just under 26 were males with bladder-origin urothelial cancer. Blood was analyzed 3 weeks (second dose) and 6 weeks after treatment start. The study recovered a median of 141,255 T cells per blood sample. Study-wide findings and caveats: Clonality of blood TCR below the median before treatment predicted better survival.

In the case of this clone: The antigen remains undetermined.

Time point given: pretreatment peripheral blood. The ends lost 6 bases at V and 3 bases at J; junction bases unmatched: 12. The CDR3 has 16 amino acids. From germline, CDR1 is MNHNY and CDR2 SVGAGI (reference sequence). Sequencing used immunoSEQ multiplex PCR; TCRdb keeps in-frame clones, though not all of them. The data hold around 130,000 clones, with 65% to 85% observed a single time. This TCR came from a man aged 50 or older with urothelial cancer. V usage is TRBV6-6 and J usage is TRBJ2-7; 9 nucleotides align to TRBD1. Material: PBMCs, obtained around atezolizumab (anti-PD-L1) treatment. Written as DNA, the CDR3 is TGTGCCAGCAGCGACAACAGGGGGCACATGAGCTACGAGCAGTACTTC. Translating gives CASSDNRGHMSYEQYF.